This T cell receptor beta chain originates from a study of identical twins. Each donor (without exception) was a healthy Caucasian. V lost 5 bases and J lost 10, with 9 bases in between. CDR1 and CDR2 (germline): MGHDK, SYGVNS. The CDR3 is 11 amino acids. Addition of a universal primer site occurred through template switching, and cDNA carried unique molecular identifiers. In TCRdb, the 5' RACE reads were re-called with MiXCR into one record per CDR3 protein. The sample holds 450,000 or so distinct CDR3 sequences, roughly 26% seen once. In its sample, this clonotype was seen a few times. The sample also formed part of further work on T cells expressing NK-cell markers. That work adds: Out of eight donors sequenced, seven tested HCMV-seropositive and the remaining one seronegative.

The chain couples TRBV25-1 to TRBJ2-1; D is undetermined. Source material: CD4+ T cells sorted from blood. The receptor was derived from a woman aged 18-30 years in good health. The CDR3 protein is CASSWGLEQFF. The DNA for the CDR3 is TGTGCCAGCAGTTGGGGTCTAGAGCAGTTCTTC.